This note documents a single TCR beta chain sequence. CDR1 and CDR2 (germline): MGHRA, YSYEKL. V dropped 0 bases and J dropped 2; count of bases not matched to a gene: 6. The CDR3 is 16 residues long. The repertoire was sequenced with immunoSEQ multiplex PCR; TCRdb's copy has only in-frame clones and lacks some. The sample lists about 2.3 million clones, more than 85% occurring once. The data stem from a study of shared clonotypes between healthy human individuals. Sequences were obtained from naive CD4+ T cells from PBMCs. Subset given: CD45RA+ positively selected. V usage is TRBV4-1 and J usage is TRBJ1-2, with 7 bases aligning to TRBD1. The TCR originated in a man between 18 and 29 years old in good health. Some clones in this sample may be carry-over from other donors' samples. The CDR3: CASSQDQGGNNYGYTF. DNA for the CDR3: TGCGCCAGCAGCCAAGATCAGGGGGGGAACAACTATGGCTACACCTTC.